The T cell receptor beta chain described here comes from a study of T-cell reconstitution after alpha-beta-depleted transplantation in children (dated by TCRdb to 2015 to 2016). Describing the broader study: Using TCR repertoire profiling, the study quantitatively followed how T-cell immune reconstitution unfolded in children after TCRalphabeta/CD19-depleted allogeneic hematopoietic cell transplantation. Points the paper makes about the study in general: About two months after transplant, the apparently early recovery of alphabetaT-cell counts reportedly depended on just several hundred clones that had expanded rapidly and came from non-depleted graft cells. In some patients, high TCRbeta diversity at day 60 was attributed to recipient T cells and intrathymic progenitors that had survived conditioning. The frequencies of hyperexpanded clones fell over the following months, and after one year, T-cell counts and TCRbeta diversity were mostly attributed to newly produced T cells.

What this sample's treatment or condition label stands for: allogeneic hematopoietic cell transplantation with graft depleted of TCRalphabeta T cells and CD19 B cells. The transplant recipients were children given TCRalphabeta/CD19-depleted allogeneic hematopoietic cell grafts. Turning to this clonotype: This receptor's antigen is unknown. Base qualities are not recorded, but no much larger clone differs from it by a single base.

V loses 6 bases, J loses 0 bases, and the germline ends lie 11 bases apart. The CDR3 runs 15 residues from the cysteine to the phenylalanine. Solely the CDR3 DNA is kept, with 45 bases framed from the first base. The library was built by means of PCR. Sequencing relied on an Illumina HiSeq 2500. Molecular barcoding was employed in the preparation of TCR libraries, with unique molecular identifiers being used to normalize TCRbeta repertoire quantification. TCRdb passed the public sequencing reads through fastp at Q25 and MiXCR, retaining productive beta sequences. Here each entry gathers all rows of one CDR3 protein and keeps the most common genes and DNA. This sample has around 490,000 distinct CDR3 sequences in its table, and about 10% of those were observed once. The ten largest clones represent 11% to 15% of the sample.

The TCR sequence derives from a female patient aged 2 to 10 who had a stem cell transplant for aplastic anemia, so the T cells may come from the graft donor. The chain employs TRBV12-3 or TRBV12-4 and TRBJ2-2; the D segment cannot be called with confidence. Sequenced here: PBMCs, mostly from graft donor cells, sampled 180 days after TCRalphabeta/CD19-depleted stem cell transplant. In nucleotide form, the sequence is TGTGCCAGCAGCCCAGTAGGGTCGAACACCGGGGAGCTGTTTTTT. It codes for CASSPVGSNTGELFF.